The T cell receptor beta chain described here comes from a study of identical twins. Study results and limitations: Among out-of-frame alpha sequences shared by twins, low generation probability occurred in excess.

MiXCR, run by TCRdb on the 5' RACE reads, gives a single entry per CDR3 protein. The table has about 200,000 distinct CDR3 sequences, approximately 15% seen once. As for this clonotype: The antigen remains undetermined.

Germline V gives CDR1 MNHEY, CDR2 SVGEGT. V was clipped by 8 bases and J by 7 bases, with 14 bases between them. The CDR3 spans 12 residues. This same sample was also part of a study on T cells expressing NK-cell markers.

The sample consisted of CD8+ T cells sorted from blood. V usage is TRBV6-2 or TRBV6-3 and J usage is TRBJ2-5; D is unclear. The sequence derives from a woman between 18 and 30 years old in good health. CDR3 sequence reads: CASFNGVRTQYF. CDR3 DNA: TGTGCCAGCTTTAACGGAGTGAGGACCCAGTACTTC.